Given below is one T cell receptor beta chain in context. J was trimmed by 5 bases and V by 2 bases; bases with no gene match: 13. This CDR3 spans 17 amino acids. Germline assignment: CDR1 SNHLY and CDR2 FYNNEI. Individuals aged roughly 18 to 95 years were recruited from approximately 22 US areas. The data were taken from a study of blood T cell repertoires in COVID-19. Study-wide context: T cells, B-cell-depleted T cells, or PBMCs supplied cDNA or gDNA.

As originally analysed: By means of reference gene primer amplification, nucleated cell counts were estimated. Profiling relied on immunoSEQ multiplex PCR, and the TCRdb table lists in-frame clones only, not all of them. V and J calls and clone size are given by that table; D and trimming were obtained from the DNA. The sample holds 150,000 to 200,000 clones, approximately 92% seen once. The receptor was derived from a woman aged 40 to 50 with acute COVID-19. The chain couples TRBV2 to TRBJ2-3; 7 bases map to TRBD2. The source material was PBMCs or T cells enriched from blood (not recorded which). The CDR3 is CASSERFRRGREDTQYF. As DNA, the CDR3 is TGTGCCAGCAGTGAAAGGTTTCGTCGGGGGAGGGAAGATACGCAGTATTTT. The variable domain in full, with the rest retrieved from reference TRBV2 and TRBJ2-3, is EPEVTQTPSHQVTQMGQEVILRCVPISNHLYFYWYRQILGQKVEFLVSFYNNEISEKSEIFDDQFSVERPDGSNFTLKIRSTKLEDSAMYFCASSERFRRGREDTQYFGPGTRLTVL.